This T cell receptor (beta chain) is from a study of T cell responses to AZD1222 COVID-19 vaccine (dated by TCRdb to the early 2020s). Background on the whole study: TCR sequencing was performed for about 250 trial participants, of whom 200 to 220 were given two doses of AZD1222 and approximately 26 were given two doses of MenACWY control vaccine. Trial participants were enrolled by age into subgroups of 18-55, 56-69 and 70-plus years, and around 150, 28 and 57 TCR-sequenced participants, respectively, were included in these subgroups.

Regarding this clone: Its antigen is currently not known. It has no much larger one-base neighbor in the sample; base qualities were not kept.

The CDR3 regions of human TCRbeta chains were analyzed by immunosequencing. As for the original processing: TCRs in the repertoires were compared against a reference library of SARS-CoV-2-specific TCRs that had been generated with the MIRA antigen-specificity platform. Breadth was defined as the fraction of unique TCRs that were SARS-CoV-2-associated. Depth was defined as the fraction of total T cells that were SARS-CoV-2-associated. Using the MIRA data, each spike-specific TCR was assigned both to the spike region to which the TCR was reactive and to a CD4 or CD8 class. Log10-transformed breadth and depth values were compared by one-way ANOVA with Sidak's multiple comparisons tests. In TCRdb, the immuneACCESS table is reduced to in-frame sequences with V and J assigned. These tables do not hold every clone; where another copy was compared, an unresolved V gene accounts for under half, and the others remain unexplained. That table supplies the V and J calls and clone size; D and trimming were determined from the DNA. This sample gives roughly 180,000 clones in total; approximately 90% of them show up just once. The ten largest account for 3% to 4% of the sample.

What the work shows at the level of the full study, not this receptor alone: The whole spike protein was spanned by vaccine-associated CD4 TCRs, and dominant responses were seen in regions 160-218 and 743-854. Conclusions about previously exposed vaccinees are limited because only six or seven AZD1222 recipients were SARS-CoV-2 seropositive at baseline. Reportedly, almost half of the unique spike-specific TCRs recognized epitopes lying outside the regions that are mutated in the B.1.351 and B.1.1.7 variants. The 56-69-year group was small, and its depth increase did not reach significance, likely because of low power. Because no samples from the day 14 peak response were available, repertoires could be characterized only after the peak T cell response. Participants were mostly white British, with more females than males. The authors suggested clonal diversity may have been underestimated. Spike-specific TCR breadth and depth rose significantly after two AZD1222 doses compared with day 0 and with MenACWY recipients.

In light of the paper, this sample's time point label describes: about 28 days (+/-7) after the second vaccine dose. Because spike-specific TCR depth and breadth did not differ between the two schedules, AZD1222 recipients who got a second dose at roughly 4 weeks were pooled with those who got a second dose at roughly 12 weeks. Vaccinee samples came from UK trials COV001 and COV002, including a single-blind randomized controlled phase 2/3 trial of AZD1222 (ChAdOx1 nCoV-19) in healthy adults. For TCRbeta chain sequencing, PBMC samples were collected from trial participants at day 0 and at day 28 after the second dose. Reading the germline V gene gives CDR1 KGHSH and CDR2 LQKENI. The CDR3 starts with the cysteine, ends with the phenylalanine, and has 15 residues. The retained sequence is limited to the CDR3, 45 bases, with the frame set at the first base. Relative to germline, V is missing 3 bases and J is missing 0 bases, with 4 bases of the junction outside any gene match.

Sample: peripheral blood, taken 28 days after the second AZD1222 dose. This receptor chain uses TRBV18 and TRBJ2-7; TRBD1 aligns with 8 central bases. The clonotype comes from an adult who received the AZD1222 COVID-19 vaccine. The nucleotides are TGTGCCAGCTCACCGACAGGGGCGGGCTCCTACGAGCAGTACTTC. This yields the protein CASSPTGAGSYEQYF. Here the CDR3 is joined to the reference TRBV18 and TRBJ2-7 genes, and the full variable domain is: NAGVMQNPRHLVRRRGQEARLRCSPMKGHSHVYWYRQLPEEGLKFMVYLQKENIIDESGMPKERFSAEFPKEGPSILRIQQVVRGDSAAYFCASSPTGAGSYEQYFGPGTRLTVT.